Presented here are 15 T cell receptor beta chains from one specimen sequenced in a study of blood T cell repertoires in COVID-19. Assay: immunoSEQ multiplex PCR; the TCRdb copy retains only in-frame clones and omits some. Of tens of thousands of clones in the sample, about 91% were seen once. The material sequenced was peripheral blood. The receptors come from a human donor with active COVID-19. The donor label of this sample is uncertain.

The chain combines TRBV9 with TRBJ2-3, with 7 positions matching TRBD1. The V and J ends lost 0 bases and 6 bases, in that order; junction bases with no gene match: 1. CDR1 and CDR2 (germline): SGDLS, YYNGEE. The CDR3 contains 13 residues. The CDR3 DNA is TGTGCCAGCAGCGTAGTGGACAGGGATACGCAGTATTTT. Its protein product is CASSVVDRDTQYF.

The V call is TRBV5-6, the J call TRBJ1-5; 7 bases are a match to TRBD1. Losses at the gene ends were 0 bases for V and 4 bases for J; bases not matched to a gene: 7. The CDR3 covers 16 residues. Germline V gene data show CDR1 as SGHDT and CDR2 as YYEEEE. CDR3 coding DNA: TGTGCCAGCAGCTTGGAAGGGGGCCGTGGAAATCAGCCCCAGCATTTT. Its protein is CASSLEGGRGNQPQHF.

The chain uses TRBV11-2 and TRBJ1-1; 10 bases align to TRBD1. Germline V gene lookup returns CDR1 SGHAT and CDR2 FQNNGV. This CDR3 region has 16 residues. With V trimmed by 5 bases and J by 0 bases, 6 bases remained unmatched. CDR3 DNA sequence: TGTGCCAGCAGCCTCGGGACAGGGGCGCTGAACACTGAAGCTTTCTTT. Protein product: CASSLGTGALNTEAFF.

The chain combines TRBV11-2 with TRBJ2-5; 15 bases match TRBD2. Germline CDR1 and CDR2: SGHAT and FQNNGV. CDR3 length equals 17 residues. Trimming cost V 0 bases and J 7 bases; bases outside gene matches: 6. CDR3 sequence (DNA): TGTGCCAGCAGCTTAGACCGGACTAGCGGGGGGGTATTGACCCAGTACTTC. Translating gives CASSLDRTSGGVLTQYF.

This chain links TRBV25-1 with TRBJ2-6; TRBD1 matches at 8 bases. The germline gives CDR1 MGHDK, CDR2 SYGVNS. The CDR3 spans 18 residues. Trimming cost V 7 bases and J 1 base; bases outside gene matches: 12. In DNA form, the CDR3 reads TGTGCCAGCACCCCATCAGGGGGCGCGATTTCTGGGGCCAACGTCCTGACTTTC. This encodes CASTPSGGAISGANVLTF.

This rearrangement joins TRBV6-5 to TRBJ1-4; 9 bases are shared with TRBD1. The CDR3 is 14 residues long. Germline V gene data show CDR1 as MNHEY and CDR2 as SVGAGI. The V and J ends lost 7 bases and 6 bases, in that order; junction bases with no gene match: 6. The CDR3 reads CASKRDRGDEKLFF. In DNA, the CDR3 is TGTGCCAGCAAACGCGACAGGGGGGATGAAAAACTGTTTTTT.

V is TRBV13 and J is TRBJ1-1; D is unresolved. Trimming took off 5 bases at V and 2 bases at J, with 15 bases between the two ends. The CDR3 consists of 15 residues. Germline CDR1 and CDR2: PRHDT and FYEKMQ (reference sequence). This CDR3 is CASSPRITLNTEAFF. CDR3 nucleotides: TGTGCCAGCAGCCCTAGGATAACATTAAACACTGAAGCTTTCTTT.

The CDR3 DNA reads as TGTGCCAGCAGCGTAAGTTCATGGCCATGGACTAGCGGGGGGGAAAGTTACAATGAGCAGTTCTTC. This sequence encodes CASSVSSWPWTSGGESYNEQFF. This sequence joins TRBV9 and TRBJ2-1; 15 bases are shared with TRBD2. V was clipped by 1 base and J by 4 bases; unmatched bases: 18. The germline V gene encodes CDR1 SGDLS and CDR2 YYNGEE. CDR3 size: 22 residues.

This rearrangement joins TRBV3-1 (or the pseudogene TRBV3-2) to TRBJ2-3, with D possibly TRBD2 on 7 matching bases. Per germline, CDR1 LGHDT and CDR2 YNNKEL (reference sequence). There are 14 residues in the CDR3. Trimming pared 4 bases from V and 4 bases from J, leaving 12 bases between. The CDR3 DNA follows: TGTGCCAGCAGCCGGGCGGGGGCGGCAGATACGCAGTATTTT. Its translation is CASSRAGAADTQYF.

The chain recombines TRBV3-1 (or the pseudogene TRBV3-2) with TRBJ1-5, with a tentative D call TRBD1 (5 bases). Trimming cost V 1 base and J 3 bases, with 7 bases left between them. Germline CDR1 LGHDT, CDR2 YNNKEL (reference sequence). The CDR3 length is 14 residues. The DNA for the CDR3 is TGTGCCAGCAGCCAAGGGGGGGTCAATCAGCCCCAGCATTTT. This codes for CASSQGGVNQPQHF.

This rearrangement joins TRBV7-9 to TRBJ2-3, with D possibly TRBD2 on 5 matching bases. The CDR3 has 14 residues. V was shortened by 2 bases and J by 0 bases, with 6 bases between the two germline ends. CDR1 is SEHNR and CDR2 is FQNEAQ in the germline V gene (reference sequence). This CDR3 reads CASSLSGSTDTQYF. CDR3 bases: TGTGCCAGCAGCTTAAGCGGTAGCACAGATACGCAGTATTTT.

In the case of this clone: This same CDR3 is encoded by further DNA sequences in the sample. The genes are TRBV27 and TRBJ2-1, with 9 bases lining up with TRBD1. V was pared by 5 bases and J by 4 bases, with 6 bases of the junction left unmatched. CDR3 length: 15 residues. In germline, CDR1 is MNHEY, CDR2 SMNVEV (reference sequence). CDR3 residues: CASSLSGTGYNEQFF. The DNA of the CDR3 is TGTGCCAGCAGTCTCTCCGGGACAGGGTACAATGAGCAGTTCTTC.

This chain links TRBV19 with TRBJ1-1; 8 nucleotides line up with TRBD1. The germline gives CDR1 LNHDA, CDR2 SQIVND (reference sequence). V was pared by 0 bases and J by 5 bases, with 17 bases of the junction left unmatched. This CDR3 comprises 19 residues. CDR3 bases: TGTGCCAGTAGTATAGAATCTAGGCGGACAGGGTCGAGAAAAACTGAAGCTTTCTTT. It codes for CASSIESRRTGSRKTEAFF.

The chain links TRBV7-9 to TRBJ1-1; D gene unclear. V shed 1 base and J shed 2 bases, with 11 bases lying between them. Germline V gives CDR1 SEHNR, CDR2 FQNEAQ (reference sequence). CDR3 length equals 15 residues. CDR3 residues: CASSLVSDSNTEAFF. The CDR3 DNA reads TGTGCCAGCAGCTTAGTGTCAGATTCTAACACTGAAGCTTTCTTT.

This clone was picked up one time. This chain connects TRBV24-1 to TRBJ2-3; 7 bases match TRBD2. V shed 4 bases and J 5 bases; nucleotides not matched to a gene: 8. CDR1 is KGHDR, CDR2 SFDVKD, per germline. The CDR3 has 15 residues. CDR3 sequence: CATSDQRGSKDTQYF. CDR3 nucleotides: TGTGCCACCAGTGACCAGCGGGGATCTAAAGATACGCAGTATTTT.